The 30 T cell receptor beta chains below all came from one sample that was sequenced in a study of cytomegalovirus exposure and HLA in healthy donors. In the PCR, 60 Vbeta and 13 Jbeta primers were used. Some clones are missing from TCRdb's copy, which holds only in-frame ones; the method was immunoSEQ multiplex PCR. Altogether about 52,000 clones are present, 72% being singletons, with the ten largest covering approximately 10%. Sequencing input: PBMCs. The source of these receptors is a woman aged 45-59 years in good health and CMV-seronegative.

The V call is TRBV9, the J call TRBJ2-1; possibly TRBD1 for D (5 bases). With 1 base removed from V and 5 bases from J, the gap between germline ends came to 7 bases. Looked up from germline, CDR1 is SGDLS and CDR2 is YYNGEE. This CDR3 contains 13 residues. The CDR3 sequence is CASSVRRDNEQFF. The CDR3 DNA sequence: TGTGCCAGCAGCGTACGCAGGGACAATGAGCAGTTCTTC. The variable domain in full, with the rest retrieved from reference TRBV9 and TRBJ2-1, is DSGVTQTPKHLITATGQRVTLRCSPRSGDLSVYWYQQSLDQGLQFLIQYYNGEERAKGNILERFSAQQFPDLHSELNLSSLELGDSALYFCASSVRRDNEQFFGPGTRLTVL.

The chain joins TRBV6-5 to TRBJ1-4; 8 nucleotides line up with TRBD1. There are 14 residues in the CDR3. Per the germline V gene, CDR1 is MNHEY and CDR2 is SVGAGI. Germline trimming cut 6 bases from V and 8 bases from J; bases unmatched to any gene: 8. CDR3 DNA sequence: TGTGCCAGCAGGCGCCGGGACAGGTGGGAAAAACTGTTTTTT. As protein: CASRRRDRWEKLFF.

The J gene is TRBJ2-5, the V gene TRBV6-5; D perhaps matches TRBD1 (6 bases). The V gene's germline CDR1 is MNHEY and CDR2 SVGAGI. The V and J ends lost 7 bases and 7 bases respectively, with 16 bases between them. CDR3 length: 13 amino acids. The CDR3 here is CASTKQGSVTQYF. CDR3 coding DNA: TGTGCCAGCACCAAACAGGGTTCGGTGACCCAGTACTTC.

The chain has TRBV10-1 and TRBJ2-7; TRBD1 matches 10 bases. Germline V gene data show CDR1 as WNHNN and CDR2 as SYGVQD (reference sequence). CDR3 size: 18 residues. V was clipped by 5 bases and J by 4 bases; unmatched bases: 17. The CDR3 sequence is CASSPTGTGDIPLYEQYV. Written as DNA, the CDR3 is TGCGCCAGCAGTCCGACCGGGACAGGGGATATCCCCTTGTACGAGCAGTACGTC.

The rearrangement joins TRBV30 to TRBJ2-7; 13 bases are a match to TRBD2. Trimming took 5 bases from V and 7 from J; bases not matched to a gene: 5. The CDR3 runs 13 residues. Per the germline V gene, CDR1 is GTSNPN and CDR2 is SVGIG (reference sequence). CDR3 sequence: CAWGTSGNKEQYF. In DNA, the CDR3 is TGTGCCTGGGGGACTAGCGGGAATAAAGAGCAGTACTTC.

A single count supports this clone. The J gene is TRBJ2-7, the V gene TRBV6-6; 8 nucleotides match TRBD2. The CDR3 contains 15 residues. The germline V gene has CDR1 MNHNY and CDR2 SVGAGI (reference sequence). With 6 bases clipped from V and 2 bases from J, the junction kept 9 bases outside the gene matches. This CDR3 reads CASRSQATSAYEQYF. The CDR3 region has the DNA TGTGCCAGCAGATCTCAGGCGACTAGCGCCTACGAGCAGTACTTC.

This clone was counted a few times. The chain uses TRBV6-1 and TRBJ2-7; no definite D call. The CDR3 has 16 residues. V shed 2 bases and J shed 1 base, with 15 bases lying between them. Germline CDR1 MNHNS, CDR2 SASEGT. The CDR3 spells CASSEQPLGASYEQYF. CDR3 nucleotides: TGTGCCAGCAGTGAACAACCCCTGGGCGCTTCCTACGAGCAGTACTTC.

The rearrangement uses TRBV5-1 and TRBJ1-2; D remains unclear. The CDR3 is 13 residues long. Per germline, CDR1 SGHRS and CDR2 YFSETQ. V lost 0 bases to trimming and J lost 7 bases, with 10 bases between them. CDR3 region: CASSLEVRGGYTF. Here the CDR3 DNA reads TGCGCCAGCAGCTTGGAAGTTCGGGGTGGCTACACCTTC. Full variable domain (remainder filled in from reference TRBV5-1 and TRBJ1-2): KAGVTQTPRYLIKTRGQQVTLSCSPISGHRSVSWYQQTPGQGLQFLFEYFSETQRNKGNFPGRFSGRQFSNSRSEMNVSTLELGDSALYLCASSLEVRGGYTFGSGTRLTVV.

The V gene is TRBV27, the J gene TRBJ2-7; maybe TRBD2 (5 bases). The CDR3 totals 15 residues. The V gene lost 0 bases and the J gene lost 7 bases, with 16 bases spanning the gap. Germline CDR1 is MNHEY and CDR2 is SMNVEV (reference sequence). The CDR3 here is CASSLSIRTRWEQYF. CDR3 coding DNA: TGTGCCAGCAGTTTATCGATCCGGACTCGATGGGAGCAGTACTTC.

V gene TRBV28 combines with J gene TRBJ2-1; 7 nucleotides match TRBD1. Germline V gene sequence: CDR1 MDHEN, CDR2 SYDVKM. V was clipped by 5 bases and J by 8 bases; unmatched bases: 15. This CDR3 is 16 amino acids long. CDR3 amino acids: CASSPSTGIGGDEQFF. DNA of the CDR3: TGTGCCAGCAGTCCATCGACAGGGATCGGTGGCGATGAGCAGTTCTTC.

The chain recombines TRBV6-5 with TRBJ1-2; TRBD1 matches at 7 bases. The V gene end was trimmed by 6 bases and the J gene end by 5 bases; junction bases not matched to a gene: 3. This CDR3 comprises 12 residues. Germline CDR1 reads MNHEY; CDR2 reads SVGAGI. The CDR3 DNA reads as TGTGCCAGCAGACAGACAGGGTATGGCTACACCTTC. This gives the protein CASRQTGYGYTF.

This chain joins TRBV18 and TRBJ1-5; 7 bases align to TRBD1. Germline CDR1 and CDR2: KGHSH and LQKENI. J was trimmed by 4 bases and V by 2 bases; bases with no gene match: 5. The CDR3 runs to 15 residues. The CDR3 region is CASSPLGTENQPQHF. In nucleotides, the CDR3 is TGTGCCAGCTCACCATTGGGGACAGAGAATCAGCCCCAGCATTTT.

This clone has a single count. The rearrangement joins TRBV6-7 to TRBJ2-5; TRBD2 aligns across 7 bases. TRBV6-7 is labeled an ORF, and its function is uncertain. This CDR3 is built from 15 residues. The J segment lost 4 bases and the V segment lost 8 bases, leaving 13 bases of the junction unmatched. CDR3 coding DNA: TGTGCCAGCGGGGGGGTCGGGACCAAAAGAGAGACCCAGTACTTC. The encoded protein is CASGGVGTKRETQYF.

The chain carries TRBV19 and TRBJ1-5; no clear D gene. V lost 1 base and J lost 7, with 11 bases in between. Germline-derived CDR1 and CDR2 are LNHDA and SQIVND (reference sequence). The CDR3 runs 14 residues. CDR3: CASSIGEGRQPQHF. Here the CDR3 DNA reads TGTGCCAGTAGTATAGGGGAGGGCCGACAGCCCCAGCATTTT.

This clone has only a few counts. V gene TRBV19 combines with J gene TRBJ1-1; no reliable D call. Trimming cost V 7 bases and J 1 base, with 13 bases left between them. Germline V gene data show CDR1 as LNHDA and CDR2 as SQIVND (reference sequence). CDR3 length equals 14 residues. The CDR3 loop reads CASTEGPSNTEAFF. CDR3 coding DNA: TGTGCCAGTACAGAGGGCCCCTCGAACACTGAAGCTTTCTTT.

The V gene is TRBV4-2, the J gene TRBJ1-4, with no clear D. The length of the CDR3 is 18 residues. Germline V lookup: CDR1 LGHNA, CDR2 YNFKEQ. V dropped 4 bases and J dropped 6 bases, with 24 bases sitting between them. The CDR3 nucleotides are TGTGCCAGCAGCCGAAGTTTGGGCTCTTCCAGACGAGATGAAAAACTGTTTTTT. Its protein product is CASSRSLGSSRRDEKLFF.

This clone was counted a single time. This chain's CDR3 is CSVTIPGQGNEQYF. Here the CDR3 DNA reads TGCAGCGTCACCATACCGGGACAGGGCAACGAGCAGTACTTC. This chain joins TRBV29-1 and TRBJ2-7, with 9 bases identical to TRBD1. The J segment lost 5 bases and the V segment lost 6 bases, leaving 11 bases of the junction unmatched. Germline-derived CDR1 and CDR2 are SQVTM and ANQGSEA. The CDR3 contains 14 residues.

The chain recombines TRBV28 with TRBJ2-1; weak D call: TRBD1 (6 bases). This CDR3 is 17 amino acids long. Germline CDR1 is MDHEN and CDR2 is SYDVKM. Trimming shortened V by 7 bases and J by 9 bases, and 28 bases separated the two germline ends. The DNA for the CDR3 is TGTGCCAGCACCGAGGGGGAAATGTCAGTCGGGATCCGTGAGCAGTTCTTC. This gives the protein CASTEGEMSVGIREQFF. Based on the CDR3 plus reference TRBV28 and TRBJ2-1, the full variable domain is DVKVTQSSRYLVKRTGEKVFLECVQDMDHENMFWYRQDPGLGLRLIYFSYDVKMKEKGDIPEGYSVSREKKERFSLILESASTNQTSMYLCASTEGEMSVGIREQFFGPGTRLTVL.

The CDR3 DNA sequence: TGTGCCAGCAGCAAAGCCCCCGAGTATAGCAATCAGCCCCAGCATTTT. Its translation is CASSKAPEYSNQPQHF. The V call is TRBV21-1, the J call TRBJ1-5. TRBV21-1 represents a pseudogene. The CDR3 totals 16 residues.

V gene TRBV5-1 combines with J gene TRBJ2-5; 8 positions agree with TRBD2. V gave up 2 bases and J gave up 2 bases; unmatched junction bases: 2. This CDR3 spans 14 amino acids. Germline V gene lookup returns CDR1 SGHRS and CDR2 YFSETQ. The CDR3 DNA reads TGCGCCAGCAGCTTACGGGGGGGGCAAGAGACCCAGTACTTC. It specifies CASSLRGGQETQYF.

This clone was observed a handful of times. This chain uses TRBV5-1 with TRBJ2-2, with 9 bases aligning to TRBD1. V gave up 4 bases and J gave up 6 bases; unmatched junction bases: 10. CDR3 length: 16 amino acids. CDR1 is SGHRS and CDR2 is YFSETQ in the germline V gene. The CDR3 DNA is TGCGCCAGCAGCGAGAAGGGACAGGGTGTCCCCGGGGAGCTGTTTTTT. Translating it yields CASSEKGQGVPGELFF.

The chain combines TRBV29-1 with TRBJ1-5; D might be TRBD1 (5 bases). The CDR3 spans 19 residues. The V gene's germline CDR1 is SQVTM and CDR2 ANQGSEA. V was clipped by 3 bases and J by 1 base, with 25 bases between them. CDR3 bases: TGCAGCGTTGAGGTGGTGTGGTCAGGGTTTGGGGTGAGCAATCAGCCCCAGCATTTT. Translated: CSVEVVWSGFGVSNQPQHF.

V gene TRBV6-1 combines with J gene TRBJ1-3; D not certain. Deletions cut 8 bases from V and 0 bases from J, with 11 bases between. Germline-derived CDR1 and CDR2 are MNHNS and SASEGT. This CDR3 contains 14 residues. The CDR3 DNA reads TGTGCCAGCTCGCCGGAGCTCTCTGGAAACACCATATATTTT. This encodes CASSPELSGNTIYF.

The chain links TRBV5-1 to TRBJ1-4, with D perhaps matching TRBD1 (6 bases). V lost 4 bases to trimming and J lost 5 bases, with 15 bases between them. Germline CDR1 is SGHRS and CDR2 is YFSETQ. This CDR3 contains 15 residues. CDR3 loop: CASSPVDRLNEKLFF. For the CDR3, the DNA is TGCGCCAGCAGCCCGGTGGACAGATTGAATGAAAAACTGTTTTTT.

This rearrangement joins TRBV2 to TRBJ1-2, with no clear D. The V gene's germline CDR1 is SNHLY and CDR2 FYNNEI. With 4 bases removed from V and 1 base from J, the gap between germline ends came to 13 bases. The CDR3 runs to 15 residues. The CDR3 DNA reads TGTGCCAGCAGTGCCCTCCAGGCCGATAACTATGGCTACACCTTC. Amino acid sequence: CASSALQADNYGYTF.

Comment on this clone: One end of the junction does not line up with germline, which may come from a read error. The chain joins TRBV6-4 to TRBJ1-2; TRBD1 matches at 8 bases. The CDR3 loop spans 15 amino acids. Germline V gives CDR1 MRHNA, CDR2 SNTAGT. The CDR3 region has the DNA TGTGCCAGCAGTACTGCGCCAGGGGGCGCGTATGGCTACCCCTTC. Residues: CASSTAPGGAYGYPF.

The CDR3 loop reads CASSPWGGGPNEQFF. Written as DNA, the CDR3 is TGTGCCAGCAGCCCCTGGGGCGGGGGGCCCAATGAGCAGTTCTTC. V gene TRBV7-9 combines with J gene TRBJ2-1, with TRBD2 matching 8 bases. The germline V gene has CDR1 SEHNR and CDR2 FQNEAQ (reference sequence). The CDR3 extends over 15 amino acids. V dropped 5 bases and J dropped 6; count of bases not matched to a gene: 9.

The J gene is TRBJ2-7, the V gene TRBV15, with D possibly matching TRBD2 (5 bases). The V gene's germline CDR1 is LNHNV and CDR2 YYDKDF (reference sequence). Trimming removed 0 bases from V and 3 bases from J, with 9 bases in between. This CDR3 contains 14 residues. The DNA for the CDR3 is TGTGCCACCAGCAGAGATCTAGGGAGCTACGAGCAGTACTTC. Amino acids: CATSRDLGSYEQYF.

The V gene is TRBV6-1, the J gene TRBJ2-3, with D possibly TRBD1 on 5 matching bases. V was trimmed by 11 bases and J by 1 base, leaving 13 bases between them. The germline gives CDR1 MNHNS, CDR2 SASEGT. CDR3 length: 13 residues. DNA of the CDR3: TGTGCCGCGAAGGGCAGGGGCACAGATACGCAGTATTTT. This encodes CAAKGRGTDTQYF.

This clone was observed a few times. The V gene is TRBV7-2, the J gene TRBJ1-1; D gene ambiguous. V dropped 5 bases and J dropped 1 base, with 14 bases sitting between them. Germline V lookup: CDR1 SGHTA, CDR2 FQGNSA. The CDR3 spans 15 residues. CDR3 sequence reads: CASSPTMQENTEAFF. In nucleotides, the CDR3 is TGTGCCAGCAGCCCTACGATGCAGGAGAACACTGAAGCTTTCTTT.